What follows are 26 T cell receptor beta chains derived from one specimen sequenced in a study of T-cell reconstitution after alpha-beta-depleted transplantation in children. The authors prepared the TCRbeta library with unique molecular identifiers. MiXCR was run by TCRdb on the PCR reads, yielding one entry per CDR3 protein. In the table there are 490,000 or so distinct CDR3 sequences, 12% of which are singletons. This specimen was PBMCs from the stem cell graft donor, taken from the stem cell graft. Receptors originate from a human donor who donated a stem cell graft to a child with combined immunodeficiency.

There are many counts of this clonotype. The rearrangement joins TRBV4-2 to TRBJ1-5; D gene unclear. This CDR3 region has 13 residues. CDR1 is LGHNA and CDR2 is YNFKEQ in the germline V gene. V lost 0 bases to trimming and J lost 8 bases, with 8 bases between them. This CDR3 reads CASSQDSGEPQHF. The CDR3 DNA reads TGTGCCAGCAGCCAAGATTCCGGAGAGCCCCAGCATTTT.

At least ten counts were recorded for this clonotype. This rearrangement joins TRBV3-1 to TRBJ2-3, with TRBD2 matching 8 bases. This CDR3 comprises 18 residues. Trimming removed 2 bases from V and 3 bases from J; junction bases left unmatched: 13. The germline V gene encodes CDR1 LGHDT and CDR2 YNNKEL (reference sequence). Written as DNA, the CDR3 is TGTGCCAGCAGCCAACACCCCCTTCCGGGACTAGGTACAGATACGCAGTATTTT. Protein sequence: CASSQHPLPGLGTDTQYF.

The V and J genes are TRBV10-1 and TRBJ2-3; 9 bases agree with TRBD2. The CDR3 runs 16 residues. CDR1 and CDR2 from the germline V gene are WNHNN and SYGVQD (reference sequence). V shed 0 bases, J shed 4 bases, and the junction held 5 bases outside the gene matches. DNA of the CDR3: TGCGCCAGCAGTGAGTCGAGAGCGGGAGGCTCAGATACGCAGTATTTT. Translating gives CASSESRAGGSDTQYF.

In its sample, this clonotype was seen a few times. The chain joins TRBV5-6 to TRBJ1-5, with 9 bases that match TRBD1. This CDR3 has 13 residues. V trimming: 3 bases; J trimming: 7 bases; junction bases outside the gene matches: 2. CDR1 is SGHDT and CDR2 is YYEEEE in the germline V gene. As DNA, the CDR3 is TGTGCCAGCAGCTCCGGACAGGGGCAGCCCCAGCATTTT. Translated, it gives CASSSGQGQPQHF.

This clonotype came up a few times. The chain couples TRBV18 to TRBJ2-7; either TRBD1 or TRBD2 may fit D (5 bases each). CDR3 length: 16 residues. The V gene lost 6 bases and the J gene lost 6 bases, with 24 bases spanning the gap. CDR1 and CDR2 (germline): KGHSH, LQKENI. In DNA form, the CDR3 reads TGTGCCAGCTCCGGCGGGCGTGAAGGGGCCATCTCCGAGCAGTACTTC. This sequence encodes CASSGGREGAISEQYF.

This clonotype was detected ten times or more. The gene calls are TRBV5-5 and TRBJ2-7, with D perhaps TRBD1 (6 bases). The CDR3 extends over 13 amino acids. Germline V gives CDR1 SGHKS, CDR2 YYEKEE (reference sequence). Between the trimmed V and J ends, which lost 2 bases and 3 bases, there was a span of 9 bases. The chain's CDR3 is CASSLQGIYEQYF. The DNA for the CDR3 is TGTGCCAGCAGCTTACAGGGAATCTACGAGCAGTACTTC.

The V and J genes are TRBV5-6 and TRBJ2-1; 7 bases match TRBD2. J lost 2 bases, V lost 6 bases, and 8 bases had no gene match. The germline CDR1 and CDR2 sequences are SGHDT and YYEEEE. The CDR3 loop spans 15 amino acids. The CDR3 loop is CASTDVGLTYNEQFF. DNA of the CDR3: TGTGCCAGCACTGACGTGGGACTAACCTACAATGAGCAGTTCTTC.

The chain combines TRBV20-1 with TRBJ1-2, with D uncertain. With 2 bases removed from V and 4 bases from J, the gap between germline ends came to 14 bases. There are 14 residues in the CDR3. CDR1 and CDR2 from the germline V gene are DFQATT and SNEGSKA (reference sequence). The CDR3 DNA reads TGCAGTGCTAGAAGGCATTCGCTCCCCTATGGCTACACCTTC. Translating gives CSARRHSLPYGYTF.

This clonotype was observed a few times. In DNA form, the CDR3 reads TGTGCCAGCAGTTACTCAGAAGTCACTGAAGCTTTCTTT. Protein: CASSYSEVTEAFF. The gene calls are TRBV6-5 and TRBJ1-1, with D unresolved. The CDR3 is 13 amino acids. V lost 0 bases and J 4 bases, leaving 6 bases between the germline ends. In germline, CDR1 is MNHEY, CDR2 SVGAGI.

This chain joins TRBV4-3 and TRBJ1-1; D uncertain. Trimming pared 0 bases from V and 3 bases from J, leaving 8 bases between. Germline V gene lookup returns CDR1 LGHNA and CDR2 YSLEER. This CDR3 comprises 14 residues. This chain's CDR3 is CASSQDSGYTEAFF. Written as DNA, the CDR3 is TGCGCCAGCAGCCAAGATTCGGGGTACACTGAAGCTTTCTTT.

The rearrangement joins TRBV4-2 to TRBJ2-5, with 9 bases fitting TRBD2. The CDR3 consists of 16 residues. Trimming at V came to 2 bases and at J to 2 bases, leaving 6 bases not matched to a gene. From germline, CDR1 is LGHNA and CDR2 YNFKEQ. The CDR3 region is CASSQPSGGQQETQYF. CDR3 coding DNA: TGTGCCAGCAGCCAACCAAGCGGGGGGCAACAAGAGACCCAGTACTTC.

The chain couples TRBV25-1 to TRBJ2-3; 8 nucleotides align to TRBD2. The CDR3 is 15 amino acids. The trim removed 3 bases at V and 2 bases at J, leaving 4 bases unmatched. Germline-derived CDR1 and CDR2 are MGHDK and SYGVNS. The CDR3 coding sequence is TGTGCCAGCAGTGAGTGGCGGGGGGACACAGATACGCAGTATTTT. It yields the protein CASSEWRGDTDTQYF.

The CDR3 DNA is TGCGCCAGCAGCCAAGATCGGAACAGGGGATATGCTTTCTTT. Translating it yields CASSQDRNRGYAFF. The V and J genes are TRBV4-3 and TRBJ1-1, with 7 bases identical to TRBD1. The germline gives CDR1 LGHNA, CDR2 YSLEER. There are 14 residues in the CDR3. The V gene end was trimmed by 0 bases and the J gene end by 11 bases; junction bases not matched to a gene: 9.

There are many counts of this clonotype. The chain employs TRBV7-8 and TRBJ2-3; 10 bases match TRBD1. This CDR3 has 15 amino acids. Trimming removed 5 bases from V and 2 bases from J; junction bases left unmatched: 4. Germline-derived CDR1 and CDR2 are SGHVS and FQNEAQ. The chain's CDR3 is CASSPGTGATDTQYF. CDR3 sequence (DNA): TGTGCCAGCAGCCCCGGGACAGGGGCCACAGATACGCAGTATTTT.

This clonotype has at least ten counts. This chain uses TRBV12-3 or TRBV12-4 with TRBJ2-7, with D tentatively TRBD2 (5 bases). Trimming stripped 6 bases from V and 9 bases from J, with 21 bases between. The CDR3 sequence is 14 residues long. The CDR3 loop is CASSPSLVVGVQYF. As DNA, the CDR3 is TGTGCCAGCAGCCCGAGCCTTGTGGTGGGAGTGCAGTACTTC.

This clonotype was detected many times. One end of the junction fails to match germline, which may point to a read error. The chain links TRBV7-2 to TRBJ2-1; 8 positions agree with TRBD1. This CDR3 comprises 15 residues. CDR1 SGHTA and CDR2 FQGNSA come from the germline V gene. CDR3 amino acids: CASNPTDFLEDREIF. Written as DNA, the CDR3 is TGTGCCAGCAATCCGACAGACTTTCTCGAGGACAGGGAAATCTTC.

In its sample, this clonotype was seen a few times. This chain connects TRBV4-3 to TRBJ2-2; TRBD2 is a possible D gene (6 bases). Germline V gene lookup returns CDR1 LGHNA and CDR2 YSLEER. V lost 0 bases and J lost 0, with 11 bases in between. The CDR3 runs 17 residues. The CDR3 region has the DNA TGCGCCAGCAGCCAAGATGGAGGGGACGCGAACACCGGGGAGCTGTTTTTT. Amino acids: CASSQDGGDANTGELFF.

About this clonotype: The junction shows a germline mismatch at one end, possibly a read error. V and J are TRBV11-3 and TRBJ2-3; TRBD1 might be the D (7 bases). CDR1 is SGHNT and CDR2 is YENEEA in the germline V gene. CDR3 length equals 13 residues. As DNA, the CDR3 is TGTGCCAGCAGCTTAGACCCCGCTCCCAGGGGGGATTTT. As protein: CASSLDPAPRGDF.

The chain carries TRBV3-1 and TRBJ1-1; a possible D gene is TRBD1 (6 bases). The CDR3 contains 16 residues. Germline lookup yields CDR1 LGHDT and CDR2 YNNKEL (reference sequence). V lost 1 base and J lost 0, with 12 bases in between. The CDR3 sequence: CASSQGAGVMNTEAFF. The CDR3 region has the DNA TGTGCCAGCAGCCAAGGGGCAGGGGTCATGAACACTGAAGCTTTCTTT.

This sequence joins TRBV6-2 or TRBV6-3 and TRBJ2-7; 7 bases are a match to TRBD1. Germline V gives CDR1 MNHEY, CDR2 SVGEGT. The J segment lost 3 bases and the V segment lost 6 bases, leaving 11 bases of the junction unmatched. The CDR3 is 15 amino acids. CDR3 sequence: CASRDLRDSLYEQYF. The CDR3 DNA reads as TGTGCCAGCAGAGACCTCCGGGACAGCCTCTACGAGCAGTACTTC.

This clonotype was seen only a few times. The chain combines TRBV5-1 with TRBJ2-1; TRBD1 matches at 7 bases. Germline V gene lookup returns CDR1 SGHRS and CDR2 YFSETQ. Trimming cost V 0 bases and J 5 bases; bases outside gene matches: 5. The CDR3 is made up of 15 amino acids. The CDR3: CASSLEGGPNNEQFF. CDR3 DNA sequence: TGCGCCAGCAGCTTGGAAGGGGGCCCCAACAATGAGCAGTTCTTC.

This clonotype has more than one count but fewer than ten. This chain joins TRBV30 and TRBJ1-1, with D hard to call. CDR1 is GTSNPN and CDR2 is SVGIG in the germline V gene (reference sequence). V was cut by 2 bases and J by 0 bases, with 4 bases left in between. CDR3 length: 12 residues. In DNA form, the CDR3 reads TGTGCCTGGAGTACCTTGAACACTGAAGCTTTCTTT. As protein: CAWSTLNTEAFF.

This clonotype was seen repeatedly, ten times or more. This chain uses TRBV12-3 or TRBV12-4 with TRBJ2-2; D not resolved. V lost 6 bases and J lost 1, with 9 bases in between. This CDR3 spans 14 amino acids. CDR3 sequence reads: CASSPTKNTGELFF. The CDR3 nucleotides are TGTGCCAGCAGCCCAACAAAGAACACCGGGGAGCTGTTTTTT.

This clonotype has at least ten counts. This sequence joins TRBV12-3 or TRBV12-4 and TRBJ2-1; maybe TRBD2 (6 bases). The CDR3 loop spans 16 amino acids. V was shortened by 6 bases and J by 4 bases, with 19 bases between the two germline ends. In DNA, the CDR3 is TGTGCCAGCAGCGACCGTGGTAGCGGAAGGTACAATGAGCAGTTCTTC. Encoded protein: CASSDRGSGRYNEQFF.

The gene calls are TRBV6-2 or TRBV6-3 and TRBJ2-1; D might be TRBD2 (6 bases). With 5 bases removed from V and 7 bases from J, the gap between germline ends came to 15 bases. Germline values: CDR1 MNHEY, CDR2 SVGEGT. This CDR3 region has 14 residues. This CDR3 is CASSTDGAGNEQFF. CDR3 sequence (DNA): TGTGCCAGCAGTACCGACGGGGCGGGGAATGAGCAGTTCTTC.

The chain has TRBV7-8 and TRBJ2-3; TRBD2 might be the D (6 bases). V was trimmed by 0 bases and J by 6 bases, leaving 16 bases between them. The CDR3 consists of 16 residues. The germline V gene encodes CDR1 SGHVS and CDR2 FQNEAQ. This chain's CDR3 is CASSLARVPGLDTQYF. In DNA, the CDR3 is TGTGCCAGCAGCTTAGCGCGGGTTCCGGGACTCGATACGCAGTATTTT.